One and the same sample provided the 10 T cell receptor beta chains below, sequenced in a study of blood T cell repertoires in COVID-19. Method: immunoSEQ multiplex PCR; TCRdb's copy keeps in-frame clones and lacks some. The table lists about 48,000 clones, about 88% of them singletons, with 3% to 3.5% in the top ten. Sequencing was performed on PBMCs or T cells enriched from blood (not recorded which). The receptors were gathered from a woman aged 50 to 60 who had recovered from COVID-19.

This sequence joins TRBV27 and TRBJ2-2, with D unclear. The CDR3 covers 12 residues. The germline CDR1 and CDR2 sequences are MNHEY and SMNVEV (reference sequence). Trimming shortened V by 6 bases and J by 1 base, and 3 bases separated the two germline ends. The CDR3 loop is CASSKNTGELFF. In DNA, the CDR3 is TGTGCCAGCAGCAAGAACACCGGGGAGCTGTTTTTT.

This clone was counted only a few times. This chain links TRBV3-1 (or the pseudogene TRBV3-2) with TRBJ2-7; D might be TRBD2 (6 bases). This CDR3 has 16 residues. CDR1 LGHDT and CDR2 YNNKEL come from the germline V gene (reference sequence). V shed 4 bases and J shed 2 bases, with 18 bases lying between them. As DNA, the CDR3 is TGTGCCAGCAGCCGGGGCGGGGCCCCTACAACCTACGAGCAGTACTTC. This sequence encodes CASSRGGAPTTYEQYF.

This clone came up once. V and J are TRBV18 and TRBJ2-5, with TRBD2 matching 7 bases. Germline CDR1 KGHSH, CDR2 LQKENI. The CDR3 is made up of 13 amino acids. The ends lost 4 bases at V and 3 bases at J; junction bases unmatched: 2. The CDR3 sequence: CASSRGGEETQYF. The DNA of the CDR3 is TGTGCCAGCTCACGGGGAGGGGAAGAGACCCAGTACTTC.

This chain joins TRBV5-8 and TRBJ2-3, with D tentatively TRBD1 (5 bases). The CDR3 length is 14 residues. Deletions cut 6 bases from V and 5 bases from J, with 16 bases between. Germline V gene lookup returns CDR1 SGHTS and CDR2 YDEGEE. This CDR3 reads CASIPRIQGDTQYF. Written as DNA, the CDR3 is TGTGCCAGCATCCCGAGGATTCAGGGAGATACGCAGTATTTT.

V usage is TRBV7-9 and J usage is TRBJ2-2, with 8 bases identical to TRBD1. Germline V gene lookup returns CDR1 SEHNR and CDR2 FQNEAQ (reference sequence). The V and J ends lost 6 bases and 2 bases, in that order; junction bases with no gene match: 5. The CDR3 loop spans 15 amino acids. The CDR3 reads CASRRQGPNTGELFF. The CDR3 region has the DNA TGTGCCAGCAGGAGACAGGGGCCCAACACCGGGGAGCTGTTTTTT.

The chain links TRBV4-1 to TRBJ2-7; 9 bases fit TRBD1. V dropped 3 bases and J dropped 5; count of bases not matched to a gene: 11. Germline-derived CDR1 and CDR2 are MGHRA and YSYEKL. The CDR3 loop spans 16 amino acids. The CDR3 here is CASSQGQGRTLDEQYF. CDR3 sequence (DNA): TGCGCCAGCAGCCAGGGACAGGGAAGGACGTTAGACGAGCAGTACTTC.

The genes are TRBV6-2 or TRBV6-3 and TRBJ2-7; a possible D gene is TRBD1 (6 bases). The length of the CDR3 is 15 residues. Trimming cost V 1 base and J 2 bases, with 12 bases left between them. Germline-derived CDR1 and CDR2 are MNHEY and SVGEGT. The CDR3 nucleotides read TGTGCCAGCAGTTACTTGGACAGAGCAACCTACGAGCAGTACTTC. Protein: CASSYLDRATYEQYF.

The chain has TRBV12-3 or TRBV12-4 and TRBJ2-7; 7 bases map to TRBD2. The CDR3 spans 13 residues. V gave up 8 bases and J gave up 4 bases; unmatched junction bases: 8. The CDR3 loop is CASLSGEGYEQYF. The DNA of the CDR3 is TGTGCCAGCCTCTCTGGGGAGGGATACGAGCAGTACTTC.

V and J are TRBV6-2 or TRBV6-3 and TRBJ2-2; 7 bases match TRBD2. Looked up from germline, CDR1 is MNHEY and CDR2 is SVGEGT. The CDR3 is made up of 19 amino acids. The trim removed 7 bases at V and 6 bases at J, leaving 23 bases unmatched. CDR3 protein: CASTPQPVTSGVVAGELFF. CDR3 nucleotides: TGTGCCAGCACCCCCCAACCCGTAACCAGCGGGGTAGTCGCCGGGGAGCTGTTTTTT.

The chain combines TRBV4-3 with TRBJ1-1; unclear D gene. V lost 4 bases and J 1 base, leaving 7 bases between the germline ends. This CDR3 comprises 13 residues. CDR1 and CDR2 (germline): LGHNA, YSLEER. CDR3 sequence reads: CASSPVWNTEAFF. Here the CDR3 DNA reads TGCGCCAGCAGCCCAGTGTGGAACACTGAAGCTTTCTTT.